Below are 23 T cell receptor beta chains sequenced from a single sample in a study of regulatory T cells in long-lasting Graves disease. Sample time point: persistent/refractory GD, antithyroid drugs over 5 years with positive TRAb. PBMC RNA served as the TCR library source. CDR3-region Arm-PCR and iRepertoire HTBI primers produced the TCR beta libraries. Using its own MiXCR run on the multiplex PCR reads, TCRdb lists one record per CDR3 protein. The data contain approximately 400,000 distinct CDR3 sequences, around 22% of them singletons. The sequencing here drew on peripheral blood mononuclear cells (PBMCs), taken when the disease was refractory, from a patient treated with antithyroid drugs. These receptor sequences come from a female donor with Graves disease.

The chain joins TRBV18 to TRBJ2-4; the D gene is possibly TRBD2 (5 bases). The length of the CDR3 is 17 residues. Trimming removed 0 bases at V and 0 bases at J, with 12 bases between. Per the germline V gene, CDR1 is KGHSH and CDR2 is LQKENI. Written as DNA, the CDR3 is TGTGCCAGCTCACCACCAGGAGGTTCTATAGCCAAAAACATTCAGTACTTC. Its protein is CASSPPGGSIAKNIQYF.

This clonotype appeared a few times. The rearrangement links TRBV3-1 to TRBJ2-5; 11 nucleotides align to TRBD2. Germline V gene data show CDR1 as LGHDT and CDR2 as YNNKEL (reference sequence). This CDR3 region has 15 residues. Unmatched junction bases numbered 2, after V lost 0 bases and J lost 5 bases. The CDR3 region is CASSQETSGKETQYF. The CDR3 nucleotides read TGTGCCAGCAGCCAAGAGACTAGCGGGAAGGAGACCCAGTACTTC.

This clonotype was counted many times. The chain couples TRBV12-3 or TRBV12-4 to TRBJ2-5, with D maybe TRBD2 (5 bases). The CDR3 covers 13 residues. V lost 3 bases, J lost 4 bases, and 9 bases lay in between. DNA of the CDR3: TGTGCCAGCAGTTTTATCGCGGGAGAGACCCAGTACTTC. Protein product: CASSFIAGETQYF.

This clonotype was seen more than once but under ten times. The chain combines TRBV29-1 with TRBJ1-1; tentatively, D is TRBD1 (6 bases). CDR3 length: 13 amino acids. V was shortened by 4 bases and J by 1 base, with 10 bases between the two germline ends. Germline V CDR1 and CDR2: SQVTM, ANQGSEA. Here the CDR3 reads CSVGTARNTEAFF. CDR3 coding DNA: TGCAGCGTTGGGACAGCGCGGAACACTGAAGCTTTCTTT.

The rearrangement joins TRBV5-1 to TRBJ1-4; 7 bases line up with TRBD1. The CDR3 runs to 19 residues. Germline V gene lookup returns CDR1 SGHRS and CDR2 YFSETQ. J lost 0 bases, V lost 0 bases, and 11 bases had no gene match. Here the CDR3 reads CASSLEIQGKLATNEKLFF. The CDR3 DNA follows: TGCGCCAGCAGCTTGGAAATACAGGGGAAATTAGCAACTAATGAAAAACTGTTTTTT.

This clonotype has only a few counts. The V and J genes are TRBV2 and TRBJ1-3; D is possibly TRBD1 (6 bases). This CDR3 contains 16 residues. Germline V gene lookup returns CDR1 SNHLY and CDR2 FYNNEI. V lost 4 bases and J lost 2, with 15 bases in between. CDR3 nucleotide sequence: TGTGCCAGCAGTGCGCAACAGGGCGGCACTGGAAACACCATATATTTT. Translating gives CASSAQQGGTGNTIYF.

The CDR3 coding sequence is TGCAGCGTTGAGGGACAGGGTCTAAACACTGAAGCTTTCTTT. Protein: CSVEGQGLNTEAFF. The chain has TRBV29-1 and TRBJ1-1, with TRBD1 identical over 9 bases. CDR3 length: 14 amino acids. Germline CDR1 SQVTM, CDR2 ANQGSEA. V gave up 3 bases and J gave up 2 bases; unmatched junction bases: 4.

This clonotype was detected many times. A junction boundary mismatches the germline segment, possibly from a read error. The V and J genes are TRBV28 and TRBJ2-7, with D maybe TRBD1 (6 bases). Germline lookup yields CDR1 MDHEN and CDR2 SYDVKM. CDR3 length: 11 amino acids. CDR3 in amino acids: CASSFEGTPNF. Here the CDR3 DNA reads TGTGCCAGCAGTTTTGAGGGGACACCAAACTTC.

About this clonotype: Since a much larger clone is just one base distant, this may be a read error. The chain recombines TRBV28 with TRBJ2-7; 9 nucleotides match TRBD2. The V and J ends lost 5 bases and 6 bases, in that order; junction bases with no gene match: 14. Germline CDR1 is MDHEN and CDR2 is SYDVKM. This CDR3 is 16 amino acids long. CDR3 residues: CASSVQGAGGKSEQYF. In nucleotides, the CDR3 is TGTGCCAGCAGTGTACAGGGAGCGGGAGGAAAAAGCGAGCAGTACTTC.

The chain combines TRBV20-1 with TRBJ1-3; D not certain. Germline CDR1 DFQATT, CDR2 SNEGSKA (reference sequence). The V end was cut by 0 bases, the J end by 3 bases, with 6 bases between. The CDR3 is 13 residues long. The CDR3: CSARDEGGNTIYF. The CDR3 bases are TGCAGTGCTAGAGATGAGGGTGGAAACACCATATATTTT.

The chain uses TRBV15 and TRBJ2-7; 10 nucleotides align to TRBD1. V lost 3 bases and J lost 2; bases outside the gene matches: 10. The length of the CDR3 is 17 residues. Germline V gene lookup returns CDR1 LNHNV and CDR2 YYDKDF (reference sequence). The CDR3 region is CATSRGQGPIGAYEQYF. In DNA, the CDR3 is TGTGCCACCAGCAGGGGACAGGGGCCCATCGGGGCCTACGAGCAGTACTTC.

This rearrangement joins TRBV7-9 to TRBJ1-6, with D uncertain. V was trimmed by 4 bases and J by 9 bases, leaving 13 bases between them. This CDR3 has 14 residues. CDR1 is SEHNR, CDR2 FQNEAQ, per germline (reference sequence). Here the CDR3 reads CASSSSNRVSPLHF. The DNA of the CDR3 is TGTGCCAGCAGCTCATCGAACCGGGTTTCACCCCTCCACTTT.

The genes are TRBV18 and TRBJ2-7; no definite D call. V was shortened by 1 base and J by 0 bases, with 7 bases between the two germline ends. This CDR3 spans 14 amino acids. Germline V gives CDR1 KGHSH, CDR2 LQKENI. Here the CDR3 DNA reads TGTGCCAGCTCACCACTCCCCCCCTCCTACGAGCAGTACTTC. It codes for CASSPLPPSYEQYF.

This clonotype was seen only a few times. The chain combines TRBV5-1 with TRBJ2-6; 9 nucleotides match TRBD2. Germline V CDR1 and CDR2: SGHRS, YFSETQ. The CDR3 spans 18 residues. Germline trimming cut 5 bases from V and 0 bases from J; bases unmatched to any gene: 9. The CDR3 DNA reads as TGCGCCAGCAGTCAATGGACTAGCGCCAGCTCTGGGGCCAACGTCCTGACTTTC. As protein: CASSQWTSASSGANVLTF.

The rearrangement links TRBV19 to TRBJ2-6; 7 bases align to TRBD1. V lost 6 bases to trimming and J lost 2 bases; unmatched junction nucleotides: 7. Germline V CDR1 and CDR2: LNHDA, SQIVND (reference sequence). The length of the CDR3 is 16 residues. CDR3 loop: CASSIYTGAGANVLTF. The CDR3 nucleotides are TGTGCCAGTAGCATATACACAGGGGCTGGGGCCAACGTCCTGACTTTC.

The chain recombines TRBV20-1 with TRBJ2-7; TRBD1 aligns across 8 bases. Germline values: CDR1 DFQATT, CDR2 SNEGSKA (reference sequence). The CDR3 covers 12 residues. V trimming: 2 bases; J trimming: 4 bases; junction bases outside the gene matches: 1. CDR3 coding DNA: TGCAGTGCTAGAAGGACAGGGTACGAGCAGTACTTC. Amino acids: CSARRTGYEQYF.

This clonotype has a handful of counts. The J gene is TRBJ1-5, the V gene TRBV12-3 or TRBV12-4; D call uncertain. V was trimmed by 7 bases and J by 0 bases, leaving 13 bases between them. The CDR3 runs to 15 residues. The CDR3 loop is CASTPGEISNQPQHF. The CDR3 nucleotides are TGTGCCAGCACCCCGGGAGAAATTAGCAATCAGCCCCAGCATTTT.

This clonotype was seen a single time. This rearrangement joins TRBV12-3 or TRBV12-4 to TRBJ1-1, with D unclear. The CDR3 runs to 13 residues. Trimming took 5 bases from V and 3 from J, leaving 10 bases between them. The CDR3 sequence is CASSPREDTEAFF. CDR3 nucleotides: TGTGCCAGCAGTCCCCGGGAGGACACTGAAGCTTTCTTT.

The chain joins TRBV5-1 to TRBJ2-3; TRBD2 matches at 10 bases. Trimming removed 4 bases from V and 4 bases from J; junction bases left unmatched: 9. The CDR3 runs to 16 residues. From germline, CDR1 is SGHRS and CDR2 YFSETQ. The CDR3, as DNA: TGCGCCAGCAGCCCCCGGACTAGCGGTTGGGCAGATACGCAGTATTTT. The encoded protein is CASSPRTSGWADTQYF.

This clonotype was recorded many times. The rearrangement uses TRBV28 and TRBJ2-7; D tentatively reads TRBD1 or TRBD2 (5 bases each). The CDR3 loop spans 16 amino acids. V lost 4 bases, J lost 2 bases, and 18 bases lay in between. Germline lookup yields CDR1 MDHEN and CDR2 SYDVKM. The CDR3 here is CASSYIYRDQTYEQYF. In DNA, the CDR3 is TGTGCCAGCAGTTATATCTACCGGGACCAGACCTACGAGCAGTACTTC.

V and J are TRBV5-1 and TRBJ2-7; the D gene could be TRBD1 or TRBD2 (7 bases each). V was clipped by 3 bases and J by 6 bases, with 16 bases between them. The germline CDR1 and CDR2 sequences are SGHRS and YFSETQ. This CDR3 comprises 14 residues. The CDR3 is CASSSRQGGGEQYF. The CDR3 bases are TGCGCCAGCAGCTCCCGGCAGGGGGGGGGCGAGCAGTACTTC.

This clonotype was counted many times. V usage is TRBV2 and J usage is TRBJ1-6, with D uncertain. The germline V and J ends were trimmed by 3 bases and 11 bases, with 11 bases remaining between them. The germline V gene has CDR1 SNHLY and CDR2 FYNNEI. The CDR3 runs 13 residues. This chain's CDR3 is CASSDRREAPLHF. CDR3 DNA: TGTGCCAGCAGTGATAGGCGGGAGGCACCCCTCCACTTT.

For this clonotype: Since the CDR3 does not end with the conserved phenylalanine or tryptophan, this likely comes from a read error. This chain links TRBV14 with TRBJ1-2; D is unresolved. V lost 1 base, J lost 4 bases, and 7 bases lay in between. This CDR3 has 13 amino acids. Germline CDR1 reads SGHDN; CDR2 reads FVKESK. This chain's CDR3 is CASSQGRTYGYTL. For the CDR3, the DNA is TGTGCCAGCAGCCAAGGACGGACCTATGGCTACACCCTC.